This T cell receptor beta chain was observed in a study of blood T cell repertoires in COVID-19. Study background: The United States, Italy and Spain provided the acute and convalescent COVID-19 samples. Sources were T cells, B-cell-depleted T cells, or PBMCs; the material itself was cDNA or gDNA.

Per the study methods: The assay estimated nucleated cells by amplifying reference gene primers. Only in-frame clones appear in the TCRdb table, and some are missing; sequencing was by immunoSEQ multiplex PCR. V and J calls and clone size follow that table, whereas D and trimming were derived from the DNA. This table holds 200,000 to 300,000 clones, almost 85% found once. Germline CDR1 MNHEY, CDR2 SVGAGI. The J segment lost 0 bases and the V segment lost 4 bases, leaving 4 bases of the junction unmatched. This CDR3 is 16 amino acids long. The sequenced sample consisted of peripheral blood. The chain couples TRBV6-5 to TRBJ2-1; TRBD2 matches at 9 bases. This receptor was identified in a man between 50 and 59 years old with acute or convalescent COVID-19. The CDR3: CASSSLAGISYNEQFF. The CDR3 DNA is TGTGCCAGCAGTTCGCTAGCGGGGATCTCCTACAATGAGCAGTTCTTC.